The 12 T cell receptor beta chains in this list originate from one sample, sequenced in a study of T cell responses to AZD1222 COVID-19 vaccine. Sequenced by immunoSEQ multiplex PCR; TCRdb stores in-frame clones only, minus some. The table shows more than 150,000 clones, with 90% occurring only once. Sequencing used peripheral blood, obtained on day 0 of AZD1222 vaccination. The receptors were sampled from an adult in good health.

The rearrangement links TRBV4-1 to TRBJ1-5; TRBD1 matches 9 bases. The CDR3 consists of 17 residues. With 3 bases clipped from V and 6 bases from J, the junction kept 12 bases outside the gene matches. Germline V gene data show CDR1 as MGHRA and CDR2 as YSYEKL. Written as DNA, the CDR3 is TGCGCCAGCAGCCAGACAGGGGGTTCAACATTTGGTCAGCCCCAGCATTTT. Its translation is CASSQTGGSTFGQPQHF.

On this clone itself: Sequence at one end of the junction differs from germline and may be a read error. The chain uses TRBV7-7 and TRBJ2-1; no clear D gene. Per germline, CDR1 SSHAT and CDR2 FNYEAQ (reference sequence). There are 16 residues in the CDR3. CDR3 in DNA: TGTGCTAGCAGCTTTAGATCCGGAAAACCCTACAATGAGCAGTTCTTC. Translation gives CASSFRSGKPYNEQFF.

In its sample, this clone was seen once. V is TRBV9 and J is TRBJ2-1; D may correspond to TRBD1 or TRBD2 (5 bases each). Trimming shortened V by 4 bases and J by 8 bases, and 19 bases separated the two germline ends. CDR1 and CDR2 (germline): SGDLS, YYNGEE. The CDR3 extends over 15 amino acids. In DNA form, the CDR3 reads TGTGCCAGCAGCCCCAGGCAGGGAGATGGGGATGAGCAGTTCTTC. It yields the protein CASSPRQGDGDEQFF.

V usage is TRBV9 and J usage is TRBJ2-2, with TRBD2 as a possible D gene (6 bases). Trimming pared 3 bases from V and 2 bases from J, leaving 14 bases between. Germline CDR1 is SGDLS and CDR2 is YYNGEE. The CDR3 is 16 amino acids. Written as DNA, the CDR3 is TGTGCCAGCAGCGGGAGGGAGCGGCCCAACACCGGGGAGCTGTTTTTT. It encodes CASSGRERPNTGELFF.

CDR3 DNA: TGTGCCACCCCGTTTTCAGGGGGGCCCCAGCATTTT. This gives the protein CATPFSGGPQHF. The chain combines TRBV24-1 with TRBJ1-5; 7 nucleotides agree with TRBD1. The V gene end was trimmed by 9 bases and the J gene end by 9 bases; junction bases not matched to a gene: 7. Germline V gives CDR1 KGHDR, CDR2 SFDVKD. The CDR3 has 12 amino acids.

The gene calls are TRBV7-9 and TRBJ1-3, with D hard to call. Germline V CDR1 and CDR2: SEHNR, FQNEAQ (reference sequence). V was trimmed by 3 bases and J by 9 bases, leaving 18 bases between them. CDR3 length: 15 amino acids. The CDR3 here is CASSLERLGSVTIYF. The CDR3 DNA follows: TGTGCCAGCAGCTTGGAGCGACTGGGCTCGGTCACCATATATTTT.

The rearrangement joins TRBV6-2 or TRBV6-3 to TRBJ2-1; no definite D call. The CDR3 covers 14 residues. The germline V and J ends were trimmed by 5 bases and 4 bases, with 12 bases remaining between them. The germline CDR1 and CDR2 sequences are MNHEY and SVGEGT. As DNA, the CDR3 is TGTGCCAGCAGTCAAGAGGAGATGTACAATGAGCAGTTCTTC. It specifies CASSQEEMYNEQFF.

J is TRBJ2-3 and V is TRBV4-3; a possible D gene is TRBD2 (5 bases). V lost 3 bases and J 3 bases, leaving 10 bases between the germline ends. The CDR3 length is 14 residues. CDR1 and CDR2 (germline): LGHNA, YSLEER. CDR3 coding DNA: TGCGCCAGCAGCCACCGGGGTGGGACAGATACGCAGTATTTT. Its protein is CASSHRGGTDTQYF.

CDR3 in amino acids: CASSLGGTGGETQYF. CDR3 nucleotide sequence: TGTGCCAGCAGCTTAGGCGGGACGGGAGGGGAGACCCAGTACTTC. The chain couples TRBV7-2 to TRBJ2-5, with 8 bases matching TRBD2. Germline values: CDR1 SGHTA, CDR2 FQGNSA. Trimming cost V 1 base and J 5 bases; bases outside gene matches: 6. The CDR3 runs to 15 residues.

This chain connects TRBV5-1 to TRBJ1-4, with TRBD1 as a possible D gene (5 bases). Per the germline V gene, CDR1 is SGHRS and CDR2 is YFSETQ. This CDR3 region has 14 residues. With 0 bases removed from V and 4 bases from J, the gap between germline ends came to 7 bases. The CDR3 DNA reads TGCGCCAGCAGCTTGGAAGGGGTTAATGAAAAACTGTTTTTT. Amino acid sequence: CASSLEGVNEKLFF.

Here the CDR3 reads CASSSEFSYEQYF. CDR3 in DNA: TGTGCCAGCAGCTCAGAGTTTTCCTACGAGCAGTACTTC. This sequence joins TRBV14 and TRBJ2-7; D unclear. V lost 5 bases, J lost 1 base, and 9 bases lay in between. Per germline, CDR1 SGHDN and CDR2 FVKESK. The CDR3 has 13 residues.

In this sample, this clone turned up once. J is TRBJ1-1 and V is TRBV30; no clear D. Between the trimmed V and J ends, which lost 2 bases and 1 base, there was a span of 2 bases. The V gene's germline CDR1 is GTSNPN and CDR2 SVGIG (reference sequence). CDR3 length: 11 amino acids. CDR3 in amino acids: CAWSTNTEAFF. CDR3 nucleotides: TGTGCCTGGAGTACGAACACTGAAGCTTTCTTT.